A selection of T cell receptor beta chains follows, all from one sample in a study of blood T cell repertoires in COVID-19. Data came from immunoSEQ multiplex PCR; TCRdb stores just in-frame clones and leaves some out. The data hold some 80,000 clones, with 75% to 85% observed a single time. Sequencing used peripheral blood. The receptors were sampled from a woman aged 45-65 years with acute or convalescent COVID-19. Both conserved end residues are part of each CDR3. D genes are given only for firm matches. Only part of the rows carry a size: once, few, many, or a class if the clone is expanded.

d_gene: TRBD1
j_gene: TRBJ2-7
abundance: NA
v_gene: TRBV19
CDR3nt: TGTGCCAGTAGTTCATACAGGGGGAGCTACGAGCAGTACTTC
CDR3aa: CASSSYRGSYEQYF

d_gene: NA
j_gene: TRBJ2-1
abundance: NA
v_gene: TRBV11-2
CDR3nt: TGTGCCAGCAGCTTAGGGTGGAGCGAAAACAATGAGCAGTTCTTC
CDR3aa: CASSLGWSENNEQFF

d_gene: NA
j_gene: TRBJ2-5
abundance: NA
v_gene: TRBV19
CDR3nt: TGTGCCAGTAGTGCTCCAGGGTCCGTCGGAGAGACCCAGTACTTC
CDR3aa: CASSAPGSVGETQYF

d_gene: TRBD1
j_gene: TRBJ1-1
abundance: NA
v_gene: TRBV9
CDR3nt: TGTGCCAGCAGCGTCGCCCTGGGACAGGGGAGTGGGAGCACTGAAGCTTTCTTT
CDR3aa: CASSVALGQGSGSTEAFF

d_gene: TRBD1
j_gene: TRBJ2-7
abundance: NA
v_gene: TRBV7-9
CDR3nt: TGTGCCAGCAGCGGACAGGGGAGAGCCTACGAGCAGTACTTC
CDR3aa: CASSGQGRAYEQYF

d_gene: NA
j_gene: TRBJ1-1
abundance: NA
v_gene: TRBV6-1
CDR3nt: TGTGCCAGCAGTGGGGGCGCCAGGGTCTTAGGGTTGAACACTGAAGCTTTCTTT
CDR3aa: CASSGGARVLGLNTEAFF

d_gene: TRBD1
j_gene: TRBJ2-7
abundance: once
v_gene: TRBV5-5
CDR3nt: TGTGCCAGCAGCTTGGAGAGGGGGCTCACCTACGAGCAGTACTTC
CDR3aa: CASSLERGLTYEQYF

d_gene: NA
j_gene: TRBJ2-7
abundance: NA
v_gene: TRBV7-2
CDR3nt: TGTGCCAGCAGCTCCCTTGCTATATCCGAGCAGTACTTC
CDR3aa: CASSSLAISEQYF

d_gene: NA
j_gene: TRBJ1-3
abundance: few
v_gene: TRBV19
CDR3nt: TGTGCCAGTAGTACCGCGGGATCTTCTGGAAACACCATATATTTT
CDR3aa: CASSTAGSSGNTIYF

d_gene: TRBD1
j_gene: TRBJ1-6
abundance: NA
v_gene: TRBV9
CDR3nt: TGTGCCAGCAGCGCAGGGGGCGCGAGTTCACCCCTCCACTTT
CDR3aa: CASSAGGASSPLHF

d_gene: NA
j_gene: TRBJ2-5
abundance: NA
v_gene: TRBV2
CDR3nt: TGTGCCAGCGTGAGGGCCGAGAGTGAAGAGACCCAGTACTTC
CDR3aa: CASVRAESEETQYF

d_gene: NA
j_gene: TRBJ1-1
abundance: NA
v_gene: TRBV7-2
CDR3nt: TGTGCCAGCAGCTTAGAAGCCATCCTGAACACTGAAGCTTTCTTT
CDR3aa: CASSLEAILNTEAFF

d_gene: NA
j_gene: TRBJ2-5
abundance: NA
v_gene: TRBV7-9
CDR3nt: TGTGCCAGCAGCCGTCACGCGACACGAGAGACCCAGTACTTC
CDR3aa: CASSRHATRETQYF

d_gene: TRBD1
j_gene: TRBJ1-3
abundance: NA
v_gene: TRBV30
CDR3nt: TGTGCCTGGAGTTCGGGGACAGGGAGGAGCCGAGGGGTATATTTT
CDR3aa: CAWSSGTGRSRGVYF

d_gene: TRBD1
j_gene: TRBJ2-7
abundance: few
v_gene: TRBV5-5
CDR3nt: TGTGCCAGCAGCCTGGACAGGGGGACCTACGAGCAGTACTTC
CDR3aa: CASSLDRGTYEQYF

d_gene: NA
j_gene: TRBJ2-2
abundance: NA
v_gene: TRBV7-9
CDR3nt: TGTGCCAGCAGCCCGCCAGGAACCCGAGACACCGGGGAGCTGTTTTTT
CDR3aa: CASSPPGTRDTGELFF

d_gene: NA
j_gene: TRBJ1-1
abundance: NA
v_gene: TRBV6-2/TRBV6-3
CDR3nt: TGTGCCAGCACCCCAACCCGACAGCAGAACACTGAAGCTTTCTTT
CDR3aa: CASTPTRQQNTEAFF

d_gene: TRBD1
j_gene: TRBJ2-2
abundance: NA
v_gene: TRBV5-1
CDR3nt: TGCGCCAGTAGGATCACAGGGGGCGTCACCGGGGAGCTGTTTTTT
CDR3aa: CASRITGGVTGELFF

d_gene: TRBD2
j_gene: TRBJ2-7
abundance: NA
v_gene: TRBV2
CDR3nt: TGTGCCAGCAGTGCTCTCTTGGGGGGGGAGCAGTACTTC
CDR3aa: CASSALLGGEQYF

d_gene: TRBD1
j_gene: TRBJ2-2
abundance: NA
v_gene: TRBV5-8
CDR3nt: TGTGCCAGCAGCTTGATCGGGACAGGGGGCACCGGGGAGCTGTTTTTT
CDR3aa: CASSLIGTGGTGELFF

d_gene: NA
j_gene: TRBJ2-3
abundance: NA
v_gene: TRBV5-6
CDR3nt: TGTGCCAGCAGCTTCAGTGGTCAGATCACAGATACGCAGTATTTT
CDR3aa: CASSFSGQITDTQYF

d_gene: TRBD1
j_gene: TRBJ2-2
abundance: NA
v_gene: TRBV12-5
CDR3nt: TGTGCTAGTGGTTTTTGGACAGGGAGTAACGGGGAGCTGTTTTTT
CDR3aa: CASGFWTGSNGELFF

d_gene: NA
j_gene: TRBJ2-1
abundance: once
v_gene: TRBV28
CDR3nt: TGTGCCAGCTCTTTGAGGGGGAGAACCTACAATGAGCAGTTCTTC
CDR3aa: CASSLRGRTYNEQFF

d_gene: TRBD2
j_gene: TRBJ2-7
abundance: NA
v_gene: TRBV5-1
CDR3nt: TGCGCCAGCAGCTTCCGGACTAGCGGGGGCCAAACTGAGCAGTACTTC
CDR3aa: CASSFRTSGGQTEQYF

d_gene: NA
j_gene: TRBJ2-5
abundance: NA
v_gene: TRBV3-1/TRBV3-2
CDR3nt: TGTGCCAGCAGCCGACCTGACAGATACCAAGAGACCCAGTACTTC
CDR3aa: CASSRPDRYQETQYF

d_gene: NA
j_gene: TRBJ2-3
abundance: NA
v_gene: TRBV6-5
CDR3nt: TGTGCCAGCATGTCAAGCACAGATACGCAGTATTTT
CDR3aa: CASMSSTDTQYF

d_gene: NA
j_gene: TRBJ1-2
abundance: NA
v_gene: TRBV5-6
CDR3nt: TGTGCCAGCAGCTTGGCCACGGCGGTCTATGGCTACACCTTC
CDR3aa: CASSLATAVYGYTF

d_gene: NA
j_gene: TRBJ1-2
abundance: NA
v_gene: TRBV29-1
CDR3nt: TGCAGCGTTGAACCCGGCGGAATCTATGGCTACACCTTC
CDR3aa: CSVEPGGIYGYTF

d_gene: TRBD2
j_gene: TRBJ2-1
abundance: NA
v_gene: TRBV5-1
CDR3nt: TGCGCCAGCAGCCAACCTTCTAGCGGGGGGGCCCCCTACAATGAGCAGTTCTTC
CDR3aa: CASSQPSSGGAPYNEQFF

d_gene: TRBD1
j_gene: TRBJ2-7
abundance: NA
v_gene: TRBV9
CDR3nt: TGTGCCAGCAGCGTGGGGACAGGGGCCACCTACGAGCAGTACTTC
CDR3aa: CASSVGTGATYEQYF

d_gene: NA
j_gene: TRBJ1-2
abundance: NA
v_gene: TRBV30
CDR3nt: TGTGCCTGGAGTGACCAGGTTGGCTATGGCTACACCTTC
CDR3aa: CAWSDQVGYGYTF

d_gene: TRBD1
j_gene: TRBJ1-5
abundance: NA
v_gene: TRBV28
CDR3nt: TGTGCCAGCAGTCGGACAGGGATTAGGTTGGGTAGCAATCAGCCCCAGCATTTT
CDR3aa: CASSRTGIRLGSNQPQHF

d_gene: TRBD2
j_gene: TRBJ2-1
abundance: NA
v_gene: TRBV6-2/TRBV6-3
CDR3nt: TGTGCCAGCAGCCTAGAGGGGTTACCGGGACTAGGGATGCAGTTCTTC
CDR3aa: CASSLEGLPGLGMQFF

d_gene: TRBD1
j_gene: TRBJ1-2
abundance: NA
v_gene: TRBV5-4
CDR3nt: TGTGCCAGCAGCTTCAACAGGGGGTATGGCTACACCTTC
CDR3aa: CASSFNRGYGYTF

d_gene: TRBD1
j_gene: TRBJ2-1
abundance: NA
v_gene: TRBV2
CDR3nt: TGTGCCAGCAGTGTCGAGACAGGGAGTTATGAGCAGTTCTTC
CDR3aa: CASSVETGSYEQFF

d_gene: NA
j_gene: TRBJ1-2
abundance: NA
v_gene: TRBV14
CDR3nt: TGTGCCAGCAGCCAATACCTTGACCCAGCCGGGGTAGGCTACACCTTC
CDR3aa: CASSQYLDPAGVGYTF

d_gene: TRBD2
j_gene: TRBJ2-7
abundance: NA
v_gene: TRBV7-2
CDR3nt: TGTGCCAGCAGCTTGACCTCCGTGGGGGGGGTTCGTCCCTACGAGCAGTACTTC
CDR3aa: CASSLTSVGGVRPYEQYF

d_gene: NA
j_gene: TRBJ2-7
abundance: NA
v_gene: TRBV3-1/TRBV3-2
CDR3nt: TGTGCCAGCAGACAAGGCCCCGACGGGTACGAGCAGTACTTC
CDR3aa: CASRQGPDGYEQYF

d_gene: NA
j_gene: TRBJ2-3
abundance: NA
v_gene: TRBV5-4
CDR3nt: TGTGCCAGCAGCTCCGGGACAGGGTGGGGGACTAGCGCCAATACGCAGTATTTT
CDR3aa: CASSSGTGWGTSANTQYF

d_gene: TRBD1
j_gene: TRBJ2-1
abundance: NA
v_gene: TRBV3-1/TRBV3-2
CDR3nt: TGTGCCAGTTCCAGTAGGACAGGGGACTTCAATGAGCAGTTCTTC
CDR3aa: CASSSRTGDFNEQFF

d_gene: NA
j_gene: TRBJ1-5
abundance: NA
v_gene: TRBV28
CDR3nt: TGTGCCAGCAGATCCCGGGGATGGCAGCCCCAGCATTTT
CDR3aa: CASRSRGWQPQHF

d_gene: TRBD2
j_gene: TRBJ2-3
abundance: NA
v_gene: TRBV5-4
CDR3nt: TGTGCCAGCAGCTTTGAGGGAGGGGTCACAGATACGCAGTATTTT
CDR3aa: CASSFEGGVTDTQYF

d_gene: TRBD1
j_gene: TRBJ2-7
abundance: NA
v_gene: TRBV20-1
CDR3nt: TGCAGTGCTAGTAGGGACAGCTCCTTCTACGAGCAGTACTTC
CDR3aa: CSASRDSSFYEQYF

d_gene: NA
j_gene: TRBJ1-1
abundance: NA
v_gene: TRBV19
CDR3nt: TGTGCCAGTAGTATCGAGCCAGGGGCTGAAGCTTTCTTT
CDR3aa: CASSIEPGAEAFF

d_gene: TRBD2
j_gene: TRBJ2-1
abundance: NA
v_gene: TRBV5-4
CDR3nt: TGTGCCAGCAGCTCCGCCGGACTAGCGGGAGGGTTCATGTCCTACAATGAGCAGTTCTTC
CDR3aa: CASSSAGLAGGFMSYNEQFF

d_gene: TRBD2
j_gene: TRBJ2-1
abundance: NA
v_gene: TRBV23-1
CDR3nt: TGCGCCAGCGGCCTGGCTAGCGGGTGGAATGAGCAGTTCTTC
CDR3aa: CASGLASGWNEQFF

d_gene: NA
j_gene: TRBJ2-5
abundance: NA
v_gene: TRBV3-1/TRBV3-2
CDR3nt: TGTGCCAGCAGTCAGATAGCAGGGGGGAGACGCCAAGAGACCCAGTACTTC
CDR3aa: CASSQIAGGRRQETQYF

d_gene: TRBD1
j_gene: TRBJ1-5
abundance: NA
v_gene: TRBV5-8
CDR3nt: TGTGCCAGCAGCCCACCCCCAGGGACAGGGGACAATCAGCCCCAGCATTTT
CDR3aa: CASSPPPGTGDNQPQHF

d_gene: TRBD1
j_gene: TRBJ1-4
abundance: NA
v_gene: TRBV5-1
CDR3nt: TGCGCCAGCAGCTTGGCCCTAGGGACAGGGGACGAAAAACTGTTTTTT
CDR3aa: CASSLALGTGDEKLFF